Included here is one TCR beta chain sequence, with context. The source of the sample is a study of blood T cell repertoires in COVID-19. In the study overall: The United States, Italy and Spain provided the acute and convalescent COVID-19 samples. T cells, B-cell-depleted T cells, or PBMCs supplied cDNA or gDNA.

Authors' analysis steps: Researchers report that nucleated cell counts were estimated from reference gene primer amplification. The repertoire was sequenced with immunoSEQ multiplex PCR; TCRdb's copy has only in-frame clones and lacks some. The D gene and trimming were derived from the DNA, and the V and J assignments and clone size from that table. The data show 150,000 to 200,000 clones, with over 85% seen just once and roughly 5% held by the top ten. Germline assignment: CDR1 LGHNT and CDR2 FRNRAP. The CDR3 covers 15 residues. Between the trimmed V and J ends, which lost 6 bases and 0 bases, there was a span of 12 bases.

The V call is TRBV12-5, the J call TRBJ2-1; TRBD2 is a possible D gene (5 bases). This TCR was sampled from a woman in her fifties or sixties with acute or convalescent COVID-19. The sequenced sample consisted of peripheral blood. The CDR3 is CASGLVGSSYNEQFF. The CDR3 nucleotides read TGTGCTAGTGGACTGGTAGGGAGCTCCTACAATGAGCAGTTCTTC.